This TCR beta chain was sequenced in a study of CD4 and CD8 cells across lung adenocarcinoma regions. The patients had localized lung adenocarcinoma, a non-small cell subtype. Trimming removed 3 bases at V and 1 base at J, with 6 bases between. The CDR3 is 14 amino acids. Per germline, CDR1 SGHTA and CDR2 FQGTGA. TCRdb called the PCR reads again in MiXCR, with one record for every CDR3 protein. Of about 7,700 distinct CDR3 sequences detected, around 43% appear once; the ten largest clones hold about 31%. This chain connects TRBV7-3 to TRBJ2-2; the D is unclear. The sample comprised CD4+ T cells from the margin of a lung tumor. The sequence was collected from a male donor with lung adenocarcinoma. The CD4 and CD8 labels of this study may be unreliable. CDR3 amino acids: CASSLTGNTGELFF. CDR3 nucleotides: TGTGCCAGCAGCTTGACTGGGAACACCGGGGAGCTGTTTTTT.